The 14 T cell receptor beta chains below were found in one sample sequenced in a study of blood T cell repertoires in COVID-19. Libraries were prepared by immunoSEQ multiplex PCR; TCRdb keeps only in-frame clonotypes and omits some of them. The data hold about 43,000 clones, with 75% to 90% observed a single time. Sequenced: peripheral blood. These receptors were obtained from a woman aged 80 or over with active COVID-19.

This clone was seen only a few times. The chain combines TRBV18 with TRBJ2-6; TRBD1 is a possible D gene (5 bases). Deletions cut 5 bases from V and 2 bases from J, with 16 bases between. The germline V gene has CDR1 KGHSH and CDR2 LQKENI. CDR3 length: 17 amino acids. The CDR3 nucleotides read TGTGCCAGCTCAGAACTGAGACAGCGTCCTGGGGCCAACGTCCTGACTTTC. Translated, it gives CASSELRQRPGANVLTF. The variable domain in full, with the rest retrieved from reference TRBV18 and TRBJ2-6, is NAGVMQNPRHLVRRRGQEARLRCSPMKGHSHVYWYRQLPEEGLKFMVYLQKENIIDESGMPKERFSAEFPKEGPSILRIQQVVRGDSAAYFCASSELRQRPGANVLTFGAGSRLTVL.

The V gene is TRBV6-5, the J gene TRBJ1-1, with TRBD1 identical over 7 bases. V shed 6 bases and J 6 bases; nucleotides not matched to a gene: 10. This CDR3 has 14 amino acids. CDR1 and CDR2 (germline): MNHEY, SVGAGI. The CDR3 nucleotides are TGTGCCAGCAGGGCCGGGACAGTTTACGCTGAAGCTTTCTTT. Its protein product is CASRAGTVYAEAFF.

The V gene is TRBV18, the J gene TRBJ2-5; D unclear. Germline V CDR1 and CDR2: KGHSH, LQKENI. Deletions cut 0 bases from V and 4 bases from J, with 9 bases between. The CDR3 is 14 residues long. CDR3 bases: TGTGCCAGCTCACCACCCACCGGCGGAGAGACCCAGTACTTC. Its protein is CASSPPTGGETQYF.

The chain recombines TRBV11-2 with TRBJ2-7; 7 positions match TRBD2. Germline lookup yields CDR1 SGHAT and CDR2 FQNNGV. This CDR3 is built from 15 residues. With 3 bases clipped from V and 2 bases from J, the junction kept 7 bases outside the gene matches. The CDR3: CASSLDAGEAYEQYF. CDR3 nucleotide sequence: TGTGCCAGCAGCTTGGACGCGGGGGAAGCCTACGAGCAGTACTTC.

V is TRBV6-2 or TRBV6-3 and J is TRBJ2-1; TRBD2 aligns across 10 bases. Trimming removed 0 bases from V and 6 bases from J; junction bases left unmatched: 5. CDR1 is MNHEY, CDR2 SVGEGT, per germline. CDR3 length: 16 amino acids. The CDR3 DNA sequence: TGTGCCAGCAGTTACTCAGGAGCGGGGGGGCCCAATGAGCAGTTCTTC. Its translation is CASSYSGAGGPNEQFF.

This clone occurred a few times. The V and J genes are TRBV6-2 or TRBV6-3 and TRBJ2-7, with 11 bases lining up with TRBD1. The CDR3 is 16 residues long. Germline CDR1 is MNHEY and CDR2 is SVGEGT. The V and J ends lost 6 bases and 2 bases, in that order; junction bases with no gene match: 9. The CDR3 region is CASSPPPGQGAYEQYF. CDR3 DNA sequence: TGTGCCAGCAGCCCTCCCCCGGGACAGGGGGCCTACGAGCAGTACTTC.

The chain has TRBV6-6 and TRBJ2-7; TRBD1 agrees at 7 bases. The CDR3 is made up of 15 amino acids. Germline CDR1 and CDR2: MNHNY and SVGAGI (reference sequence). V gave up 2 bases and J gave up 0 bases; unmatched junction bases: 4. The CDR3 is CASSYGGQLSYEQYF. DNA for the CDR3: TGTGCCAGCAGTTACGGGGGACAGCTCTCCTACGAGCAGTACTTC.

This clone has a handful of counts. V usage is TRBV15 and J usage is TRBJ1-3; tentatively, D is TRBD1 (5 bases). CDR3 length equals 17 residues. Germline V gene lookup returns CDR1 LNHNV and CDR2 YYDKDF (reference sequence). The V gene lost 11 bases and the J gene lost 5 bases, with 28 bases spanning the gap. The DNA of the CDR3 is TGTGCCTCTGGAGGGGTGGACTCAACTCGCGCAAGAAACACCATATATTTT. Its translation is CASGGVDSTRARNTIYF.

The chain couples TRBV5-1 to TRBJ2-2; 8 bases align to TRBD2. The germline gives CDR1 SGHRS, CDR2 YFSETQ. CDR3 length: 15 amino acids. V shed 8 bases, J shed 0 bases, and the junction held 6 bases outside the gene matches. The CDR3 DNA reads TGCGCCAGTTCCCGGGGGGGCGCGAACACCGGGGAGCTGTTTTTT. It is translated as CASSRGGANTGELFF.

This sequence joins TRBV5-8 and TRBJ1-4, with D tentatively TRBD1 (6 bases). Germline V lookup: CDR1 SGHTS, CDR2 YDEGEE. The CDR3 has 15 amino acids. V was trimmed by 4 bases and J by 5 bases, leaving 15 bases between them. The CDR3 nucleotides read TGTGCCAGCAGCCTGGTGGGGGCCACGAATGAAAAACTGTTTTTT. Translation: CASSLVGATNEKLFF.

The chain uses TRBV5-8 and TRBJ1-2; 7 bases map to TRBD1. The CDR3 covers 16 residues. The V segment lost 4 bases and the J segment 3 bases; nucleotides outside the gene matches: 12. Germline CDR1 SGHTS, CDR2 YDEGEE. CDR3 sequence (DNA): TGTGCCAGCAGCGCCGTGACAGGGCGGTGGGACTATGGCTACACCTTC. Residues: CASSAVTGRWDYGYTF.

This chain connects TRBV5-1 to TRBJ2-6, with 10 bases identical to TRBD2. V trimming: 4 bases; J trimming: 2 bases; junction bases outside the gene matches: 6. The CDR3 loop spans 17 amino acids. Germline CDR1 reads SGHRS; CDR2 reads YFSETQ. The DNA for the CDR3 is TGCGCCAGCAGCCTTGGAAGCGGGGGGGCTGGGGCCAACGTCCTGACTTTC. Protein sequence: CASSLGSGGAGANVLTF.

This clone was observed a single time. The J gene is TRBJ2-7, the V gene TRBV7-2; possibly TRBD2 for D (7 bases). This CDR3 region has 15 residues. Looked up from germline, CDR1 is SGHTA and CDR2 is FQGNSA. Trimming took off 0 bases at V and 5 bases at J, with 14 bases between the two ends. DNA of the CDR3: TGTGCCAGCAGCTTAGCGTTGGCCGGGGGGCACGAGCAGTACTTC. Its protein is CASSLALAGGHEQYF.

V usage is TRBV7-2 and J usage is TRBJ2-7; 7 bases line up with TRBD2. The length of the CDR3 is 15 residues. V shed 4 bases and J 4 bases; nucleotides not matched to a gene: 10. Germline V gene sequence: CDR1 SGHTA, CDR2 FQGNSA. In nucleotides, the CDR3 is TGTGCCAGCAGCTCCAGTCTGGCGGGGGTTTACGAGCAGTACTTC. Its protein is CASSSSLAGVYEQYF.